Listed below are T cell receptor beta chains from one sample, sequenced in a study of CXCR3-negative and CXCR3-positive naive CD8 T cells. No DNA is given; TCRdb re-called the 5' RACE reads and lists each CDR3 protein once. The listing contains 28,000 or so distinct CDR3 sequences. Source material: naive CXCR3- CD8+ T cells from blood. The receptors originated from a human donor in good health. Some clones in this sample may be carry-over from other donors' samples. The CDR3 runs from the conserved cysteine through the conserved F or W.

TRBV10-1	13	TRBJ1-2	CASSEWQGRGYTF
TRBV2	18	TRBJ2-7	CASSGPSGGAPRIYEQYF
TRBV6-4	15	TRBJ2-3	CASSEASGSADTQYF
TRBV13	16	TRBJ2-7	CASSFGSGGFAYEQYF
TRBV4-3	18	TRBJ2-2	CASSQDPIGTRDTGELFF
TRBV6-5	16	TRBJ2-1	CASSYHPGPASNEQFF
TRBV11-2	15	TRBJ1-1	CASRGGRAMNTEAFF
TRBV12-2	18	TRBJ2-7	CASRLDRHAAPGSDEQYF
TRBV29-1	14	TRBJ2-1	CSFRKGTVVYEQFF
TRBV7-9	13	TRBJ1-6	CASSYGGNSPLHF
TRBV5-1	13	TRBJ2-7	CASSLAYSDEQYF
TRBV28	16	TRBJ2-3	CASSFLTKGVTDTQYF
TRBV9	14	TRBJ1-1	CASSVGAGGSEAFF
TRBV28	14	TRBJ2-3	CASSPGLFTDTQYF
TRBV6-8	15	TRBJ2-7	CASSHSPGLDFEQYF